The clone carrying this TCR beta chain has a handful of counts. The record originates from a study of response to subunit inactivated influenza vaccine. TCRdb called the RT-PCR reads again in MiXCR, with one record for every CDR3 protein. The sample yields around 520,000 distinct CDR3 sequences, roughly 23% seen once. The CDR3 is 17 residues long. The germline CDR1 and CDR2 sequences are SGHKS and YYEKEE (reference sequence). Trimming took 1 base from V and 4 from J; bases not matched to a gene: 7. This rearrangement joins TRBV5-5 to TRBJ1-6, with TRBD1 identical over 8 bases. The sequencing here drew on CD4+ T cells sorted from PBMCs, taken about 5 days after vaccination. This receptor was obtained from a man aged 50 to 59 who received an inactivated influenza vaccine. DNA of the CDR3: TGTGCCAGCAGCTTGCTTCAGGGGGCCCTGTATAATTCACCCCTCCACTTT. It specifies CASSLLQGALYNSPLHF. Using reference TRBV5-5 and TRBJ1-6 for the parts outside the CDR3, the full variable domain is DAGVTQSPTHLIKTRGQQVTLRCSPISGHKSVSWYQQVLGQGPQFIFQYYEKEERGRGNFPDRFSARQFPNYSSELNVNALLLGDSALYLCASSLLQGALYNSPLHFGNGTRLTVT.